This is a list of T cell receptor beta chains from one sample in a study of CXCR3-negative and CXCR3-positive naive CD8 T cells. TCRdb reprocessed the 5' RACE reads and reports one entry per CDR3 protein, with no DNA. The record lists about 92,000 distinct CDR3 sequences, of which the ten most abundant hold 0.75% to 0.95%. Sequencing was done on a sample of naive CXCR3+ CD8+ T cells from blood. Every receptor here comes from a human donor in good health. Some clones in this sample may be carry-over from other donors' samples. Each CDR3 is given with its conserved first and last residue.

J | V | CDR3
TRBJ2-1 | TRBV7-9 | CASSRTGYNEQFF
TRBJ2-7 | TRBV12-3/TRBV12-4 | CASSFSGAFSLTGQYF
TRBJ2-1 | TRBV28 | CASSLGSGGGGEQFF
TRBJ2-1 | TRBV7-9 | CAGDLGALNEQFF
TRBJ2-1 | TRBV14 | CASSQQGSGQFF
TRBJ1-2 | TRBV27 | CASSFDRQGNAGYTF
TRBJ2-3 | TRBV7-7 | CASSPGAGNTQYF
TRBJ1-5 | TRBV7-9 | CASSLAGQISNQPQHF
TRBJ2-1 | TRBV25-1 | CASILIGTGSNEQFF
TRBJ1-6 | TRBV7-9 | CASSLRDRGNSPLHF